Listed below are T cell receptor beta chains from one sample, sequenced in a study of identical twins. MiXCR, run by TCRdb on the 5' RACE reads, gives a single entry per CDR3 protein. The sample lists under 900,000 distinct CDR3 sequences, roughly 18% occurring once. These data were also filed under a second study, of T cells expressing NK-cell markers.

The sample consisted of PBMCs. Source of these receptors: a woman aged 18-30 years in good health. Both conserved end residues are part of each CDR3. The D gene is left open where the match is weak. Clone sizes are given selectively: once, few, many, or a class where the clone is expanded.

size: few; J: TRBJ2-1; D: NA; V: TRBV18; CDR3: CASSPLGTPDNEQFF; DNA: TGTGCCAGCTCACCACTTGGGACCCCAGACAATGAGCAGTTCTTC
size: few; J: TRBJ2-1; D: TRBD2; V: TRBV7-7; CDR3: CASSIGTSGAEGEQFF; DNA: TGTGCTAGCAGCATCGGGACTAGCGGGGCCGAGGGTGAGCAGTTCTTC
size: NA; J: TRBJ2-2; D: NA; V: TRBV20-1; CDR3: CSADGGITGELFF; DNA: TGCAGTGCGGACGGTGGGATCACCGGGGAGCTGTTTTTT
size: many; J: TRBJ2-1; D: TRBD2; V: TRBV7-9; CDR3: CASSQLAEQFF; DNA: TGTGCCAGCAGCCAGCTAGCGGAGCAGTTTTTC
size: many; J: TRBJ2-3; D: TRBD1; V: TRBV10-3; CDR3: CAISARLNEGATDTQYF; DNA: TGTGCCATCAGTGCCCGGTTAAACGAGGGGGCAACAGATACGCAGTATTTT
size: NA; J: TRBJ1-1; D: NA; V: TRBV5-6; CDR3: CASSPTLAGDTEAFF; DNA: TGTGCCAGCAGCCCTACGCTTGCGGGGGACACTGAAGCTTTCTTT
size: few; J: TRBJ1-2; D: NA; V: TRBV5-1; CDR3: CASSLANSGYTF; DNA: TGCGCCAGCAGCTTGGCCAATTCCGGCTACACCTTC
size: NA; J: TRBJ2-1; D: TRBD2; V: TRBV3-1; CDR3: CACRPGLAGALSYNEQFF; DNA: TGTGCCTGCAGGCCGGGACTAGCGGGAGCCCTCTCCTACAATGAGCAGTTCTTC
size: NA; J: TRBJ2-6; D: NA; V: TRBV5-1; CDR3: CASSLAYSGANVLTF; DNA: TGCGCCAGCAGCTTAGCATACTCTGGGGCCAACGTCCTGACTTTC
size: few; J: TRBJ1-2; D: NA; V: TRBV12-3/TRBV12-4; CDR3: CASTPMGARYTF; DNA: TGTGCCAGCACCCCTATGGGCGCTCGCTACACCTTC
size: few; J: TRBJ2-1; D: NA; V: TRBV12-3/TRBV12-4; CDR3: CASRTSWVQFF; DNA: TGTGCCAGCAGAACTAGCTGGGTTCAGTTCTTC
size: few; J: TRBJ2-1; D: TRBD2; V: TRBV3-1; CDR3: CASSTSGTPGHEQFF; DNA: TGTGCCAGCAGCACGAGCGGGACTCCAGGTCATGAGCAGTTCTTC
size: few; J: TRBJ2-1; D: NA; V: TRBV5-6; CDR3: CASEDLRNEQFF; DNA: TGTGCCAGCGAAGACCTCAGAAATGAGCAGTTCTTC
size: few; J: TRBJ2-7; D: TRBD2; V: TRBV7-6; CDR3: CASSQGLAGGPYEQYF; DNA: TGTGCCAGCAGCCAGGGACTAGCGGGAGGGCCGTACGAGCAGTACTTC
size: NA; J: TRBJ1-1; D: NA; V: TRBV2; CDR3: CASSEDTEAFF; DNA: TGTGCCAGCAGTGAGGACACTGAAGCTTTCTTT
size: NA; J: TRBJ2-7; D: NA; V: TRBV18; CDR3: CASSPGNSYEQYF; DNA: TGTGCCAGCTCACCAGGCAACTCCTACGAGCAGTACTTC
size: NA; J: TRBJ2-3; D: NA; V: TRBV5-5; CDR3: CASSSSGQPDTQYF; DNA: TGTGCCAGCAGCTCCTCGGGACAACCTGATACGCAGTATTTT
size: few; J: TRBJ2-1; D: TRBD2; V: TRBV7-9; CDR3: CASSLKASGFYNEQFF; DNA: TGTGCCAGCAGCTTAAAGGCTAGCGGGTTCTACAATGAGCAGTTCTTC
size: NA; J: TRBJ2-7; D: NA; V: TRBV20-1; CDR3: CSAGLAGVSYEQYF; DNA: TGCAGTGCGGGTTTGGCAGGCGTCTCCTACGAGCAGTACTTC
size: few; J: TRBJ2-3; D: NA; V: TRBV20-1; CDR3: CSARRAGTQYF; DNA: TGCAGTGCTAGAAGGGCGGGGACGCAGTATTTT
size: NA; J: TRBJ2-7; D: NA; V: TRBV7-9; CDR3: CASSLTDYYEQYF; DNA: TGTGCCAGCAGCTTAACGGATTACTACGAGCAGTACTTC
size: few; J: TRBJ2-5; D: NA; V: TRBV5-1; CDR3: CASSLWVGETQYF; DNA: TGCGCCAGCAGCTTGTGGGTAGGGGAGACCCAGTACTTC
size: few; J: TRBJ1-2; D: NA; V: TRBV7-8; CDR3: CASSSIRSGLVRTYGGYTF; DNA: TGTGCCAGCAGCTCCATTAGGTCTGGGCTAGTTAGGACCTATGGTGGCTACACCTTC
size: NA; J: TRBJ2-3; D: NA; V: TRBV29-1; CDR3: CSVEDGQGWRDTQYF; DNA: TGCAGCGTTGAAGATGGGCAGGGCTGGCGGGATACGCAGTATTTT
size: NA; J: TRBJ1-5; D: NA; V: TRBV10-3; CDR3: CAIPLSNQPQHF; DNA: TGTGCCATCCCCCTGAGCAATCAGCCCCAGCATTTT
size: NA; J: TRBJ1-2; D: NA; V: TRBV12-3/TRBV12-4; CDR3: CASSFGTTAYGYTF; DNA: TGTGCCAGCAGTTTTGGAACGACAGCTTATGGCTACACCTTC
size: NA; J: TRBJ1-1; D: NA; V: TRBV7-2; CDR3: CASSPSGFLNTEAFF; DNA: TGTGCCAGCAGCCCCTCGGGTTTCTTGAACACTGAAGCTTTCTTT
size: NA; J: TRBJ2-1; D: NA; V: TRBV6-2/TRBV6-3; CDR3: CASSPDAYNEQFF; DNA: TGTGCCAGCAGTCCTGACGCCTACAATGAGCAGTTCTTC
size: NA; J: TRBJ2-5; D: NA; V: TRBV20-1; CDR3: CSARYTQETQYF; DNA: TGCAGTGCTAGATACACTCAAGAGACCCAGTACTTC
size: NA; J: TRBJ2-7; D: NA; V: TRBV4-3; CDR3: CASSQGGFSGPF; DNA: TGCGCCAGCAGCCAGGGCGGATTCAGCGGTCCGTTC
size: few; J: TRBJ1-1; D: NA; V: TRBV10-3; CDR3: CATRGGTEAFF; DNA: TGTGCCACTCGAGGGGGCACTGAAGCTTTCTTT
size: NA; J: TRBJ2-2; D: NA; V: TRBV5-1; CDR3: CASSWFGGPDGELFF; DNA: TGCGCCAGCAGCTGGTTCGGGGGCCCTGACGGGGAGCTGTTTTTT
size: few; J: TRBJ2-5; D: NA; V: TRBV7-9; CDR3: CASRIGETLYF; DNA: TGTGCCAGCAGGATCGGCGAGACATTGTACTTC
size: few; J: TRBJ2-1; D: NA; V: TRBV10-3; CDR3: CAIRGMGNHEQFF; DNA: TGTGCCATCAGGGGGATGGGGAACCATGAGCAGTTCTTC
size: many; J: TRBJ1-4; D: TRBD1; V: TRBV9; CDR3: CASSLFSGGPNEKLFF; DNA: TGTGCCAGCAGCCTATTCTCAGGGGGCCCAAATGAAAAACTGTTTTTT
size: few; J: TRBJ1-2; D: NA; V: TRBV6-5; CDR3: CASSYLGGGYTF; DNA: TGTGCCAGCAGTTACCTCGGGGGTGGCTACACCTTC
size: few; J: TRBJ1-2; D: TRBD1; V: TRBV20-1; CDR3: CSARDPLTGAYGYTF; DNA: TGCAGTGCTAGAGACCCTTTGACAGGGGCTTATGGCTACACCTTC
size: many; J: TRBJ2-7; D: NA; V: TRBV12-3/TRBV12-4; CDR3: CASSLVAYEQYF; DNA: TGTGCCAGCAGCTTAGTCGCCTACGAGCAGTACTTC
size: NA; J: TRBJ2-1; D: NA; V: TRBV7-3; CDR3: CASSSGQKGEQFF; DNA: TGTGCCAGCAGCTCCGGACAGAAGGGTGAGCAGTTCTTC
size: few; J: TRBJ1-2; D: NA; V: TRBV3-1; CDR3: CASSLRTGRTNYGYTF; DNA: TGTGCCAGCAGCCTGAGAACGGGACGGACGAACTATGGCTACACCTTC
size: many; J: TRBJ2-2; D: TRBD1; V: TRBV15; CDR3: CATSTDRGRNTGELFF; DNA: TGTGCCACCAGCACCGACAGGGGCCGAAACACCGGGGAGCTGTTTTTT
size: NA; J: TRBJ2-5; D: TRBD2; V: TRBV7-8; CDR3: CASSLSVGGPAETQYF; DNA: TGTGCCAGCAGCTTAAGTGTGGGAGGGCCGGCAGAGACCCAGTACTTC
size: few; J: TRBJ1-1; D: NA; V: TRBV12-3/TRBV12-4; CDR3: CASSPNGYSKAFF; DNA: TGTGCCAGCAGTCCCAATGGGTACAGTAAAGCTTTCTTT
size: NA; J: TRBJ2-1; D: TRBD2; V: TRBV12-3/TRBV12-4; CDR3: CASSLGTSPLGHSEQFF; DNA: TGTGCCAGCAGTCTGGGGACTAGCCCCTTGGGACATAGTGAGCAGTTCTTC
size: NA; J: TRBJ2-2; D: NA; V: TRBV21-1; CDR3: CASSTTGGNPGELFF; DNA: TGTGCCAGCAGCACCACAGGGGGCAATCCCGGGGAGCTGTTTTTT
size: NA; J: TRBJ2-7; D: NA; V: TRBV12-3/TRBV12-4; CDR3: CASRSTGGASYEQYF; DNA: TGTGCCAGCAGGTCAACGGGGGGCGCTTCCTACGAGCAGTACTTC
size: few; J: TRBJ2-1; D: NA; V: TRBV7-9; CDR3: CASSLAGTGLNEQFF; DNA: TGTGCCAGCAGCTTAGCCGGAACAGGGTTGAATGAGCAGTTCTTC
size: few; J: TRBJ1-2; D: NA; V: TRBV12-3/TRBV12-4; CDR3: CASRGREQDYGYTF; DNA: TGTGCCAGCAGAGGTAGGGAGCAAGACTATGGCTACACCTTC
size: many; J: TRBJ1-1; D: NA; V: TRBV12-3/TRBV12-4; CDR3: CASSLGTLLEAFF; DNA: TGTGCCAGCAGTTTAGGGACACTACTTGAAGCTTTCTTT
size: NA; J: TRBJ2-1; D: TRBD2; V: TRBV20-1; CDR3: CSASRPSGYNEQFF; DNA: TGCAGTGCTAGTAGGCCTAGCGGTTACAATGAGCAGTTCTTC
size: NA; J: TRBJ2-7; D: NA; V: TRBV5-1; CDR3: CASSLSIIDSVVGEQYF; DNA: TGCGCCAGCAGCTTGTCGATTATTGACTCGGTTGTGGGCGAGCAGTACTTC
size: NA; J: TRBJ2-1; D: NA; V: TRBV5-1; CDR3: CASQFWGGHYNEQFF; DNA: TGCGCCTCCCAGTTCTGGGGGGGGCACTACAATGAGCAGTTCTTC
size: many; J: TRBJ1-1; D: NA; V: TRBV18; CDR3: CASSELKGRRKGEAFF; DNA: TGTGCCAGCTCGGAACTTAAGGGGCGAAGGAAGGGTGAAGCTTTCTTT
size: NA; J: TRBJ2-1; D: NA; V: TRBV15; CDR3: CATSRGGGDSYNEQFF; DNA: TGTGCCACCAGCAGAGGGGGGGGCGACTCCTACAATGAGCAGTTCTTC
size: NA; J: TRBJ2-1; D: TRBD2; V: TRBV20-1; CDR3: CSAQVAGGLVDEQFF; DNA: TGCAGTGCTCAAGTAGCGGGAGGGCTGGTCGATGAGCAGTTCTTC
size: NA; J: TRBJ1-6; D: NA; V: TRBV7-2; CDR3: CASSLAISPRALHF; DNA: TGTGCCAGCAGCTTAGCGATCTCCCCAAGGGCCCTCCACTTT
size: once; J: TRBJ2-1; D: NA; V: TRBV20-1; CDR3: CSAFPGTKEFF; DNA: TGCAGTGCCTTTCCAGGGACAAAGGAGTTCTTC
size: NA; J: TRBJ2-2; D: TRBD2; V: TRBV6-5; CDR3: CASSYSIGAGGSGELFF; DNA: TGTGCCAGCAGTTACTCGATTGGAGCGGGGGGTTCCGGGGAGCTGTTTTTT
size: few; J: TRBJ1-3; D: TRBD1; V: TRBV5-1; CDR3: CASSLYRGPRSYTIYF; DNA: TGCGCCAGCAGCTTGTATAGGGGGCCCAGATCCTACACCATATATTTT